One and the same sample provided the 3 T cell receptor beta chains below, sequenced in a study of immune evolution from preneoplasia to lung adenocarcinoma. Assay used: immunoSEQ multiplex PCR; TCRdb lists only in-frame clones, some missing. The sample yields 3,700 or so clones, 82% seen once. The sample was FFPE invasive lung adenocarcinoma tissue. The receptors stem from a person aged 70 to 85 with invasive lung adenocarcinoma.

This clone was counted a single time. The CDR3 spells CASSPPRGKLFF. The DNA for the CDR3 is TGTGCCAGCAGCCCTCCCCGGGGAAAACTGTTTTTT. V and J are TRBV28 and TRBJ1-4; no firm D call. The germline CDR1 and CDR2 sequences are MDHEN and SYDVKM. The CDR3 extends over 12 amino acids. V lost 6 bases to trimming and J lost 10 bases, with 12 bases between them. Supplemented by reference TRBV28 and TRBJ1-4, the full variable domain reads DVKVTQSSRYLVKRTGEKVFLECVQDMDHENMFWYRQDPGLGLRLIYFSYDVKMKEKGDIPEGYSVSREKKERFSLILESASTNQTSMYLCASSPPRGKLFFGSGTQLSVL.

The chain joins TRBV7-3 to TRBJ2-3; TRBD2 matches at 13 bases. The V gene's germline CDR1 is SGHTA and CDR2 FQGTGA. The junction had 2 bases not matched to a gene; V was cut back by 4 bases and J by 1 base. CDR3 length: 16 residues. The CDR3 sequence: CASSSGLAGGTDTQYF. Written as DNA, the CDR3 is TGTGCCAGCAGCTCTGGACTAGCGGGAGGCACAGATACGCAGTATTTT.

This clone was observed a single time. This chain connects TRBV11-2 to TRBJ2-2, with a possible D match to TRBD2 (5 bases). CDR1 and CDR2 from the germline V gene are SGHAT and FQNNGV. The V gene lost 1 base and the J gene lost 3 bases, with 9 bases spanning the gap. The CDR3 is 15 residues long. The CDR3 spells CASSLGRGYTGELFF. For the CDR3, the DNA is TGTGCCAGCAGCTTAGGTCGGGGATACACCGGGGAGCTGTTTTTT.